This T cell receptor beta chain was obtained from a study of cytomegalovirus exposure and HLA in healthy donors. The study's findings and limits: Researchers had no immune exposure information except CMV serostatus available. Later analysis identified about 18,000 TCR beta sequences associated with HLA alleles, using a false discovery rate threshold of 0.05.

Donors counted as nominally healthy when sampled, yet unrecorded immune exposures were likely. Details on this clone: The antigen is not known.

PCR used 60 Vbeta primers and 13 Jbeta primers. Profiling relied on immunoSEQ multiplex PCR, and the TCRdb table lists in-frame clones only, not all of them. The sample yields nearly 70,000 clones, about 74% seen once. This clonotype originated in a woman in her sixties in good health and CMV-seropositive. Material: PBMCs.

The CDR3 here is CASSLLAMNTEAFF. The CDR3 DNA reads as TGCGCCAGCAGCTTGTTGGCCATGAACACTGAAGCTTTCTTT. The rearrangement links TRBV5-1 to TRBJ1-1; D call uncertain. Germline V gene lookup returns CDR1 SGHRS and CDR2 YFSETQ. Trimming took 1 base from V and 0 from J, leaving 7 bases between them. The length of the CDR3 is 14 residues. Supplemented by reference TRBV5-1 and TRBJ1-1, the full variable domain reads KAGVTQTPRYLIKTRGQQVTLSCSPISGHRSVSWYQQTPGQGLQFLFEYFSETQRNKGNFPGRFSGRQFSNSRSEMNVSTLELGDSALYLCASSLLAMNTEAFFGQGTRLTVV.